This T cell receptor (beta chain) derives from a study of blood T cells in healthy people across ages. Combining a sample-barcoded 5' primer with a J-beta primer mix, a second PCR ran for about 6 to 11 cycles. Each cDNA molecule carried a tag from a template-switch adaptor that contained 12 random nucleotides. TCRdb independently ran MiXCR on the 5' RACE reads; one entry per CDR3 protein. The profile shows about 930,000 distinct CDR3 sequences, almost 30% of them singletons. Trimming shortened V by 0 bases and J by 10 bases, and 9 bases separated the two germline ends. The CDR3 is made up of 13 amino acids. Germline V gives CDR1 MGHRA, CDR2 YSYEKL. There were at least 5.5 micrograms of total RNA extracted from every sample. In its sample, this clonotype was seen a few times. The same sample was also used in a study of T cells of mothers and their children. That study adds: In unrelated and related pairs, TCR recombination output is shaped in a similar way by thymic selection. The authors detected no persistent microchimeric T cell clones.

Source material: blood. The chain combines TRBV4-1 with TRBJ1-4; no reliable D call. The TCR originated in a woman in her thirties or forties in good health. CDR3 amino acids: CASSQEVLGKLFF. The CDR3 DNA is TGCGCCAGCAGCCAAGAGGTACTTGGAAAACTGTTTTTT.